This T cell receptor beta chain is from a study of T cell changes during pregnancy in multiple sclerosis. The CDR3 is 17 amino acids. Germline values: CDR1 SGHRS, CDR2 YFSETQ. The J segment lost 2 bases and the V segment lost 1 base, leaving 8 bases of the junction unmatched. TCRdb's copy holds only in-frame clones and misses some; the assay was immunoSEQ multiplex PCR. The profile covers around 100,000 clones, with 92% appearing a single time and 1.9% taken by the ten largest. The sample here was peripheral blood, taken after pregnancy. The receptor comes from a female donor with multiple sclerosis, enrolled in a pregnancy study. The chain couples TRBV5-1 to TRBJ2-2, with 7 bases matching TRBD1. The CDR3 bases are TGCGCCAGCAGCTTGCGGTCGTCAGGGGGTAACACCGGGGAGCTGTTTTTT. Its protein is CASSLRSSGGNTGELFF.